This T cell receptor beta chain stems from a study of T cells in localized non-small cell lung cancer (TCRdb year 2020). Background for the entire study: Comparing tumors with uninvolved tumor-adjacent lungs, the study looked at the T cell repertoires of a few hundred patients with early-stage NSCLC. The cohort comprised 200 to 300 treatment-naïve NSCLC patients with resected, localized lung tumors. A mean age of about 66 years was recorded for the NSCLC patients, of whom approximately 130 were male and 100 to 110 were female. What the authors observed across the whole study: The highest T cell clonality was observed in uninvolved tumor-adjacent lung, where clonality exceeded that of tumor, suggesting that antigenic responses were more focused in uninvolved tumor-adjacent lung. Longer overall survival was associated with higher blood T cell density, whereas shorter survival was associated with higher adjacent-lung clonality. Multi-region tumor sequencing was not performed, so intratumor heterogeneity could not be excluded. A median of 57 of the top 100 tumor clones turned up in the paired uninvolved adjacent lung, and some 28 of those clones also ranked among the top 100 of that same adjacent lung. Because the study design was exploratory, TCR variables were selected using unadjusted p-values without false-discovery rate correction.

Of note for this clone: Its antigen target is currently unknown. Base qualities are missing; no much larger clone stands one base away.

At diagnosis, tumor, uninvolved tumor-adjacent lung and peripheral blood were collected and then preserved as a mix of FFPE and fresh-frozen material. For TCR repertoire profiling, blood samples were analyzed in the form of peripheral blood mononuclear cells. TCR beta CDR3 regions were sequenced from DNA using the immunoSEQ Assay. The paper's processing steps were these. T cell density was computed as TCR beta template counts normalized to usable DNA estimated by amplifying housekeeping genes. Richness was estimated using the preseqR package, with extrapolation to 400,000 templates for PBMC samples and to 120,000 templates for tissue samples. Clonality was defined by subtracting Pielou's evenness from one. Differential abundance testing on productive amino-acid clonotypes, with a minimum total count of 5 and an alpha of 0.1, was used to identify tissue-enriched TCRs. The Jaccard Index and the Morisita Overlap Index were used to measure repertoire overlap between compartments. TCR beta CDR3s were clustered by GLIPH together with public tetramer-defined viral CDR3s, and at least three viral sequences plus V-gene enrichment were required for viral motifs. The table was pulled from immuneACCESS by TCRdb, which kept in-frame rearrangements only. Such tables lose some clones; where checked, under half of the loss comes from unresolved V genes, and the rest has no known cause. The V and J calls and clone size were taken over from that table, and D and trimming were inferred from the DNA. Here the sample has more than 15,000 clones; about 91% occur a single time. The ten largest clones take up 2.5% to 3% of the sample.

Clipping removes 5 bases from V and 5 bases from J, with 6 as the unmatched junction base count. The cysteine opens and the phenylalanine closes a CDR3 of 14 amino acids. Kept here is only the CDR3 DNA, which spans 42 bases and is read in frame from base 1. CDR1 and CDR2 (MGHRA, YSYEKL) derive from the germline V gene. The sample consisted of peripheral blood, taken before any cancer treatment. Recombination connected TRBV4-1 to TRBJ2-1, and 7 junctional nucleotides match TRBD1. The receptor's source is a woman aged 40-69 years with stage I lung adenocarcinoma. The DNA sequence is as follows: TGCGCCAGCAGCGCCCGACAGGGCCACAATGAGCAGTTCTTC. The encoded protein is CASSARQGHNEQFF.